These T cell receptor beta chains were read from a single sample in a study of blood T cell repertoires in COVID-19. Generated by immunoSEQ multiplex PCR, the TCRdb table keeps only in-frame clones and is missing some. The sample yields roughly 200,000 clones, roughly 87% seen once. The sequenced sample consisted of peripheral blood. The receptor set was obtained from a woman under 30 who had recovered from COVID-19. Each CDR3 is given with its conserved first and last residue. Each record gives: J gene, clone size, V gene, D gene, CDR3 protein, CDR3 DNA. A D gene is named only where the DNA matches it firmly. Some rows mark clone size as missing; the rest say once, few, many or name a class of expanded clone.

J: TRBJ2-7
size: .
V: TRBV30
D: .
CDR3: CAWTNRVGEQYF
DNA: TGTGCCTGGACAAACAGGGTGGGCGAGCAGTACTTC

J: TRBJ2-7
size: .
V: TRBV5-1
D: TRBD2
CDR3: CASSPTSGSSYEQYF
DNA: TGCGCCAGCAGCCCCACTAGCGGGAGTTCCTACGAGCAGTACTTC

J: TRBJ2-1
size: once
V: TRBV5-5
D: .
CDR3: CASSGGVSVKYNEQFF
DNA: TGTGCCAGCAGCGGCGGGGTGTCAGTAAAGTACAATGAGCAGTTCTTC

J: TRBJ1-2
size: few
V: TRBV9
D: .
CDR3: CASSVAGGGLHGYTF
DNA: TGTGCCAGCAGCGTAGCTGGCGGAGGCTTGCACGGCTACACCTTC

J: TRBJ1-1
size: .
V: TRBV6-2/TRBV6-3
D: .
CDR3: CASSPRVNTEAFF
DNA: TGTGCCAGCAGCCCCAGGGTGAACACTGAAGCTTTCTTT

J: TRBJ2-1
size: .
V: TRBV7-3
D: .
CDR3: CASSLRVTDNEQFF
DNA: TGTGCCAGCAGCTTACGGGTCACTGACAATGAGCAGTTCTTC

J: TRBJ1-1
size: .
V: TRBV7-9
D: .
CDR3: CASSQGRGKGDGTEAFF
DNA: TGTGCCAGCAGTCAGGGGAGGGGAAAGGGGGATGGCACTGAAGCTTTCTTT

J: TRBJ1-2
size: .
V: TRBV5-4
D: .
CDR3: CASSSGVFGYTF
DNA: TGTGCCAGCAGCTCAGGGGTATTTGGCTACACCTTC

J: TRBJ2-7
size: .
V: TRBV6-5
D: .
CDR3: CASSRGLGSYEQYF
DNA: TGTGCCAGCAGCCGTGGACTCGGCTCCTACGAGCAGTACTTC

J: TRBJ1-1
size: .
V: TRBV18
D: .
CDR3: CASSPDKQGGGKAFF
DNA: TGTGCCAGCTCACCGGACAAACAGGGAGGGGGGAAGGCTTTCTTT

J: TRBJ2-2
size: .
V: TRBV19
D: TRBD2
CDR3: CASSPQDQTSGKNTGELFF
DNA: TGTGCCAGTAGTCCCCAGGATCAAACTAGCGGGAAGAACACCGGGGAGCTGTTTTTT

J: TRBJ2-7
size: .
V: TRBV7-6
D: TRBD2
CDR3: CASSLAPLASGTYEQYF
DNA: TGTGCCAGCAGCTTAGCCCCTCTGGCTAGCGGGACCTACGAGCAGTACTTC

J: TRBJ1-5
size: .
V: TRBV19
D: TRBD1
CDR3: CASSIDDRGMAPQHF
DNA: TGTGCCAGTAGTATAGACGACAGGGGGATGGCGCCCCAGCATTTT

J: TRBJ2-2
size: .
V: TRBV6-6
D: TRBD2
CDR3: CASSPYPAGVSGELFF
DNA: TGTGCCAGCAGTCCCTACCCAGCGGGAGTGTCCGGGGAGCTGTTTTTT

J: TRBJ2-7
size: .
V: TRBV29-1
D: TRBD2
CDR3: CSVTALEVSSGSYEQYF
DNA: TGCAGCGTTACGGCGTTAGAGGTGTCTAGCGGGTCCTACGAGCAGTACTTC

J: TRBJ2-5
size: .
V: TRBV28
D: .
CDR3: CASSSHTGTIYYF
DNA: TGTGCCAGCAGTTCCCACACCGGGACAATTTACTACTTC

J: TRBJ2-1
size: .
V: TRBV11-3
D: TRBD2
CDR3: CASSSEREAPNEQFF
DNA: TGTGCCAGCAGCTCGGAGCGGGAGGCACCCAATGAGCAGTTCTTC

J: TRBJ2-1
size: .
V: TRBV14
D: TRBD2
CDR3: CASSANNRGDEQFF
DNA: TGTGCCAGCAGCGCAAATAATCGGGGGGATGAGCAGTTCTTC

J: TRBJ1-1
size: .
V: TRBV21-1
D: .
CDR3: CASSPRTGIGNTEAFF
DNA: TGTGCCAGCAGCCCCAGGACAGGGATTGGGAACACTGAAGCTTTCTTT

J: TRBJ1-5
size: once
V: TRBV3-1/TRBV3-2
D: TRBD1
CDR3: CASSRQGAVQPQHF
DNA: TGTGCCAGCAGCCGACAGGGGGCAGTTCAGCCCCAGCATTTT

J: TRBJ2-5
size: .
V: TRBV5-1
D: .
CDR3: CASSYDSSNMETQYF
DNA: TGCGCCAGCAGCTATGATTCTAGCAATATGGAGACCCAGTACTTC

J: TRBJ1-1
size: .
V: TRBV30
D: .
CDR3: CAWSRQSYTEAFF
DNA: TGTGCCTGGAGCAGACAGTCCTACACTGAAGCTTTCTTT

J: TRBJ1-5
size: .
V: TRBV19
D: TRBD1
CDR3: CASSISHRGLQPQHF
DNA: TGTGCCAGTAGTATATCTCACAGGGGGCTTCAGCCCCAGCATTTT

J: TRBJ2-1
size: .
V: TRBV7-3
D: TRBD1
CDR3: CASSSKGTGRTNEQFF
DNA: TGTGCCAGCAGCTCCAAAGGGACAGGGCGGACCAATGAGCAGTTCTTC

J: TRBJ2-3
size: .
V: TRBV5-1
D: TRBD2
CDR3: CASSPGLAGGPSDTQYF
DNA: TGCGCCAGCAGCCCGGGACTAGCGGGAGGGCCCTCAGATACGCAGTATTTT

J: TRBJ2-7
size: .
V: TRBV7-6
D: .
CDR3: CASSEWTGNSYEQYF
DNA: TGTGCCAGCAGCGAGTGGACGGGAAACTCCTACGAGCAGTACTTC

J: TRBJ2-6
size: .
V: TRBV5-6
D: .
CDR3: CASSLGGNGANVLTF
DNA: TGTGCCAGCAGCTTGGGAGGGAACGGGGCCAACGTCCTGACTTTC

J: TRBJ2-7
size: .
V: TRBV5-6
D: TRBD2
CDR3: CASSLGPSGRKYEQYF
DNA: TGTGCCAGCAGCTTGGGTCCTAGCGGGAGGAAGTACGAGCAGTACTTC

J: TRBJ1-1
size: once
V: TRBV11-2
D: .
CDR3: CASSLGHMATEAFF
DNA: TGTGCCAGCAGCTTGGGACACATGGCGACTGAAGCTTTCTTT

J: TRBJ1-1
size: once
V: TRBV7-9
D: TRBD1
CDR3: CASSPRGQNTEAFF
DNA: TGTGCCAGCAGCCCCAGGGGGCAGAACACTGAAGCTTTCTTT

J: TRBJ2-7
size: few
V: TRBV5-1
D: .
CDR3: CASSLGGPTDPYEQYF
DNA: TGCGCCAGCAGCTTGGGGGGCCCCACTGATCCCTACGAGCAGTACTTC

J: TRBJ2-5
size: .
V: TRBV6-2/TRBV6-3
D: TRBD2
CDR3: CASSGPTPLAGGEWETQYF
DNA: TGTGCCAGCAGTGGCCCAACCCCCCTAGCGGGAGGAGAGTGGGAGACCCAGTACTTC

J: TRBJ2-1
size: .
V: TRBV11-2
D: TRBD2
CDR3: CASRLAGGRLNEQFF
DNA: TGTGCCAGCAGGCTAGCGGGAGGCCGACTTAATGAGCAGTTCTTC

J: TRBJ1-1
size: once
V: TRBV10-3
D: .
CDR3: CAISDTGMDTEAFF
DNA: TGTGCCATCAGTGATACAGGGATGGACACTGAAGCTTTCTTT

J: TRBJ2-7
size: few
V: TRBV3-1/TRBV3-2
D: TRBD2
CDR3: CASSHRTSGRDEQYF
DNA: TGTGCCAGCAGCCACCGGACTAGCGGGAGAGACGAGCAGTACTTC

J: TRBJ1-2
size: .
V: TRBV21-1
D: .
CDR3: CATHRGGKGGSVYGYTF
DNA: TGTGCAACCCATAGGGGAGGGAAGGGGGGTAGCGTCTATGGCTACACCTTC

J: TRBJ2-3
size: few
V: TRBV9
D: .
CDR3: CASSVVEGRTDTQYF
DNA: TGTGCCAGCAGCGTAGTTGAGGGAAGGACAGATACGCAGTATTTT

J: TRBJ2-3
size: .
V: TRBV11-2
D: .
CDR3: CASSLNRGTTDTQYF
DNA: TGTGCCAGCAGCTTAAATAGGGGAACCACAGATACGCAGTATTTT

J: TRBJ2-7
size: .
V: TRBV11-2
D: TRBD1
CDR3: CASSSLRGRQSYEQYF
DNA: TGTGCCAGCAGCTCCCTAAGGGGGCGTCAGTCCTACGAGCAGTACTTC

J: TRBJ2-7
size: once
V: TRBV27
D: .
CDR3: CASSISLSYEQYF
DNA: TGTGCCAGCAGTATATCCCTCTCCTACGAGCAGTACTTC